A selection of T cell receptor beta chains follows, all from one sample in a study of blood T cell repertoires in COVID-19. Method: immunoSEQ multiplex PCR; TCRdb's copy keeps in-frame clones and lacks some. The sample yields tens of thousands of clones, 82% seen once. Sequencing used peripheral blood. The receptors were gathered from a woman aged 55-70 years with acute or convalescent COVID-19. The CDR3 runs from the conserved cysteine through the conserved F or W. D genes are given only for firm matches.

D | V | CDR3
TRBD1 | TRBV28 | CATSTGNYGYTF
TRBD1 | TRBV2 | CASGRGRSTEAFF
. | TRBV28 | CASSFQGVGNTIYF
. | TRBV21-1 | CASRLTGRYEQYF
. | TRBV3-1/TRBV3-2 | CASSQEGGFFGELFF
. | TRBV2 | CASSDSGQSTSNQPQHF
. | TRBV11-2 | CASSLMAGPTYEQYF
TRBD2 | TRBV3-1/TRBV3-2 | CASSLSGGAVEQYF
TRBD2 | TRBV2 | CASSDQGLPGDTQYF
TRBD1 | TRBV6-5 | CASSTYRGPNSPLHF
. | TRBV4-2 | CASSRTGSTEAFF
. | TRBV10-3 | CAIGGEQETQYF
. | TRBV19 | CASSMYAGSREAFF
TRBD2 | TRBV5-6 | CASQMTGGPNEQFF
TRBD1 | TRBV5-5 | CASSLAPQGAQPQHF
. | TRBV28 | CASKIRESPYNQPQHF
. | TRBV28 | CASSSTGSRQPQHF
. | TRBV19 | CASSIGRQGGQPQHF
. | TRBV18 | CASSPSRGWETQYF
TRBD2 | TRBV5-1 | CASSFNPGLVSNEQFF
TRBD1 | TRBV4-2 | CASSQQTGTGGRNIQYF
. | TRBV19 | CASSIARDQPQHF
. | TRBV2 | CATDWVQGTDTQYF
TRBD1 | TRBV12-3/TRBV12-4 | CASSTGEDQPQHF
. | TRBV7-2 | CASSSRGAGDRYEQYF
TRBD1 | TRBV18 | CASSPRGQGGNQPQHF
. | TRBV21-1 | CASSKRTSGGAVYSDTQYF
. | TRBV2 | CASSAILRLQGPGELFF
. | TRBV12-3/TRBV12-4 | CASSLGGRTEAFF
. | TRBV9 | CASSVAGGVVTEAFF
. | TRBV25-1 | CASRPGGTEKLFF
TRBD1 | TRBV19 | CASSIGDRGLPEAFF
. | TRBV5-1 | CASSQLGEKLFF
TRBD2 | TRBV29-1 | CSVLRLAGTGELFF
. | TRBV5-1 | CASSLERSLDNEQFF
TRBD2 | TRBV27 | CASSRGLALTSDTQYF
. | TRBV20-1 | CSASTGTNTGELFF
TRBD1 | TRBV3-1/TRBV3-2 | CASSQRDRGSSEKLFF
. | TRBV18 | CASSPLDYDNEQFF
TRBD1 | TRBV5-4 | CASSQVTGTGYTF
TRBD1 | TRBV28 | CASNPQGRNIQYF
. | TRBV29-1 | CSVRGGTVNTGELFF
TRBD1 | TRBV27 | CASSPTGVGANVLTF
. | TRBV19 | CASSIWPGSYEQYF
TRBD1 | TRBV18 | CASSADRGRDGYTF
. | TRBV29-1 | CSVGEGSGSPLHF
TRBD1 | TRBV19 | CASTTRTGPLEKLFF
. | TRBV5-1 | CASSSGLGYEQYF